These 26 T cell receptor beta chains share one sample of origin, sequenced in a study of shared clonotypes between healthy human individuals. Measured with immunoSEQ multiplex PCR; TCRdb has only the in-frame clones, and not every one. The sample lists hundreds of thousands of clones, roughly 96% seen once, with approximately 0.1% in the top ten. Positively selected for CCR7, the CD45RO-negative cells used as naive CD8 cells excluded terminally differentiated effector memory CD45RA+ cells. What was sequenced was naive CD8+ T cells sorted from blood. The receptors originated from a woman between 25 and 40 years old in good health.

The chain is built from TRBV19 and TRBJ1-1; perhaps TRBD1 as D (6 bases). Germline V gene sequence: CDR1 LNHDA, CDR2 SQIVND (reference sequence). V was cut by 3 bases and J by 1 base, with 12 bases left in between. The CDR3 loop spans 15 amino acids. The CDR3 loop reads CASSISQTGNTEAFF. Here the CDR3 DNA reads TGTGCCAGTAGTATTTCCCAGACAGGGAACACTGAAGCTTTCTTT.

The rearrangement uses TRBV27 and TRBJ2-1; D is unclear. Looked up from germline, CDR1 is MNHEY and CDR2 is SMNVEV (reference sequence). V dropped 2 bases and J dropped 0 bases, with 5 bases sitting between them. This CDR3 contains 14 residues. The CDR3 sequence: CASSLAVSYNEQFF. For the CDR3, the DNA is TGTGCCAGCAGTTTAGCGGTCTCCTACAATGAGCAGTTCTTC.

V and J are TRBV5-8 and TRBJ2-3; 11 bases match TRBD2. J gave up 3 bases and V 6 bases, and 6 bases lay outside the gene matches. The V gene's germline CDR1 is SGHTS and CDR2 YDEGEE. There are 15 residues in the CDR3. The CDR3, as DNA: TGTGCCAGCAACTTAGCGGGAGGGCCAACAGATACGCAGTATTTT. Residues: CASNLAGGPTDTQYF.

The chain is built from TRBV15 and TRBJ1-4, with 9 bases that match TRBD1. J gave up 11 bases and V 0 bases, and 13 bases lay outside the gene matches. The length of the CDR3 is 17 residues. Germline lookup yields CDR1 LNHNV and CDR2 YYDKDF (reference sequence). The CDR3 loop is CATSREVVPGQGRKLFF. In DNA form, the CDR3 reads TGTGCCACCAGCAGAGAAGTAGTTCCGGGACAGGGAAGGAAACTGTTTTTT.

The V gene is TRBV30, the J gene TRBJ2-7; the D is unclear. The V gene lost 0 bases and the J gene lost 2 bases, with 11 bases spanning the gap. The germline CDR1 and CDR2 sequences are GTSNPN and SVGIG (reference sequence). The CDR3 consists of 14 residues. The CDR3 coding sequence is TGTGCCTGGAGTGTAGGTAGCAATGCCTACGAGCAGTACTTC. Protein: CAWSVGSNAYEQYF.

This chain uses TRBV9 with TRBJ2-5, with D perhaps matching TRBD1 or TRBD2 (5 bases each). The J call may be faulty, since TRBJ2-7 better matches the DNA end. This CDR3 has 13 residues. From germline, CDR1 is SGDLS and CDR2 YYNGEE. CDR3 in DNA: TGTGCCAGCAGCGACGGGGCTCACTACGAGCAGTACTTC. It specifies CASSDGAHYEQYF.

The V and J genes are TRBV19 and TRBJ2-2, with 7 positions matching TRBD1. The J segment lost 5 bases and the V segment lost 4 bases, leaving 7 bases of the junction unmatched. The CDR3 extends over 15 amino acids. Germline assignment: CDR1 LNHDA and CDR2 SQIVND (reference sequence). CDR3 amino acids: CASSTRDRLTGELFF. Written as DNA, the CDR3 is TGTGCCAGTAGTACCCGGGACAGATTAACCGGGGAGCTGTTTTTT. The full variable domain, rest sourced from reference TRBV19 and TRBJ2-2, is DGGITQSPKYLFRKEGQNVTLSCEQNLNHDAMYWYRQDPGQGLRLIYYSQIVNDFQKGDIAEGYSVSREKKESFPLTVTSAQKNPTAFYLCASSTRDRLTGELFFGEGSRLTVL.

The V and J genes are TRBV5-1 and TRBJ1-1; no clear D gene. This CDR3 is 13 amino acids long. Germline V gene lookup returns CDR1 SGHRS and CDR2 YFSETQ. The V gene lost 0 bases and the J gene lost 11 bases, with 14 bases spanning the gap. CDR3 nucleotide sequence: TGCGCCAGCAGCTTGGTAGAGAACACTGTGGCTTTCTTT. This encodes CASSLVENTVAFF.

The DNA of the CDR3 is TGTGCCAGCAGCCAAGTGTGGGGGCATGAGCAGTTCTTC. Residues: CASSQVWGHEQFF. This chain links TRBV4-2 with TRBJ2-1, with a tentative D call TRBD1 (6 bases). Germline CDR1 reads LGHNA; CDR2 reads YNFKEQ. Trimming took off 1 base at V and 8 bases at J, with 9 bases between the two ends. The CDR3 is 13 residues long.

This clone has a single count. This sample includes further DNA sequences coding for the same CDR3. The V and J genes are TRBV19 and TRBJ1-2; 7 nucleotides match TRBD1. V lost 2 bases to trimming and J lost 8 bases; unmatched junction nucleotides: 5. The CDR3 sequence is 13 residues long. Germline V gene lookup returns CDR1 LNHDA and CDR2 SQIVND (reference sequence). CDR3 nucleotides: TGTGCCAGTAGTATAACCGGGACAGACGGCTACACCTTC. This encodes CASSITGTDGYTF.

The chain has TRBV2 and TRBJ1-1, with TRBD1 identical over 9 bases. This CDR3 has 14 amino acids. V lost 8 bases to trimming and J lost 6 bases; unmatched junction nucleotides: 10. Germline lookup yields CDR1 SNHLY and CDR2 FYNNEI. The CDR3 nucleotides are TGTGCCAGCGGGGGACAGGGTTTGAGGTCTGAAGCTTTCTTT. The encoded protein is CASGGQGLRSEAFF.

In regard to this clone: Additional DNA sequences in this sample encode the identical CDR3. The chain joins TRBV19 to TRBJ2-7; possibly TRBD2 for D (6 bases). Germline V gene lookup returns CDR1 LNHDA and CDR2 SQIVND (reference sequence). The V end lost 3 bases, the J end lost 0 bases, and 9 bases lay between the germline ends. The CDR3 length is 14 residues. The chain's CDR3 is CASSIVGSSYEQYF. The CDR3 DNA is TGTGCCAGTAGTATTGTCGGGAGCTCCTACGAGCAGTACTTC.

A word on this clone: The sample has other DNA sequences that encode this CDR3 too. V and J are TRBV27 and TRBJ2-5, with 14 bases identical to TRBD2. Looked up from germline, CDR1 is MNHEY and CDR2 is SMNVEV (reference sequence). Trimming removed 3 bases from V and 4 bases from J; junction bases left unmatched: 1. This CDR3 is built from 15 residues. The CDR3 DNA reads TGTGCCAGCAGTTTGGGGACTAGCGGGAGAGAGACCCAGTACTTC. Protein product: CASSLGTSGRETQYF.

V and J are TRBV7-3 and TRBJ2-1; D gene ambiguous. V was clipped by 1 base and J by 6 bases, with 10 bases between them. Germline V lookup: CDR1 SGHTA, CDR2 FQGTGA. The CDR3 is 14 amino acids. DNA for the CDR3: TGTGCCAGCAGCTTAATGGGCAGCTCCAATGAGCAGTTCTTC. This gives the protein CASSLMGSSNEQFF.

The rearrangement uses TRBV7-9 and TRBJ2-1; unclear D gene. CDR1 and CDR2 (germline): SEHNR, FQNEAQ (reference sequence). The CDR3 is made up of 12 amino acids. With 3 bases removed from V and 8 bases from J, the gap between germline ends came to 8 bases. The CDR3 spells CASSLGFDEQFF. As DNA, the CDR3 is TGTGCCAGCAGCTTGGGCTTTGATGAGCAGTTCTTC.

A single count supports this clone. The rearrangement uses TRBV5-1 and TRBJ2-1; tentatively, D is TRBD2 (5 bases). Germline CDR1 SGHRS, CDR2 YFSETQ. V lost 2 bases and J 1 base, leaving 16 bases between the germline ends. This CDR3 has 17 residues. CDR3 in amino acids: CASSFLPPGGSYNEQFF. The CDR3 DNA sequence: TGCGCCAGCAGCTTTCTCCCTCCGGGCGGGTCCTACAATGAGCAGTTCTTC. Full variable domain (outside the CDR3, taken from reference TRBV5-1 and TRBJ2-1): KAGVTQTPRYLIKTRGQQVTLSCSPISGHRSVSWYQQTPGQGLQFLFEYFSETQRNKGNFPGRFSGRQFSNSRSEMNVSTLELGDSALYLCASSFLPPGGSYNEQFFGPGTRLTVL.

The chain links TRBV27 to TRBJ2-2, with 7 bases matching TRBD2. V lost 2 bases, J lost 6 bases, and 12 bases stayed unmatched. Germline V gene sequence: CDR1 MNHEY, CDR2 SMNVEV (reference sequence). The CDR3 loop spans 17 amino acids. The CDR3 loop reads CASSLRAVLSGAGELFF. The CDR3 nucleotides read TGTGCCAGCAGTTTACGAGCAGTCCTCAGCGGGGCCGGGGAGCTGTTTTTT.

V is TRBV28 and J is TRBJ1-1, with no clear D. The V end lost 5 bases, the J end lost 0 bases, and 13 bases lay between the germline ends. Germline values: CDR1 MDHEN, CDR2 SYDVKM. The CDR3 covers 15 residues. CDR3 amino acids: CASSEIAAMNTEAFF. The CDR3 nucleotides are TGTGCCAGCAGTGAAATCGCAGCAATGAACACTGAAGCTTTCTTT.

The chain recombines TRBV2 with TRBJ2-2, with 10 bases identical to TRBD2. The V segment lost 4 bases and the J segment 3 bases; nucleotides outside the gene matches: 5. CDR1 and CDR2 from the germline V gene are SNHLY and FYNNEI. This CDR3 has 16 amino acids. This chain's CDR3 is CASSGPSGSYTGELFF. The CDR3 region has the DNA TGTGCCAGCAGTGGGCCTAGCGGGAGTTACACCGGGGAGCTGTTTTTT.

The J gene is TRBJ2-7, the V gene TRBV13, with TRBD1 as a possible D gene (7 bases). V lost 1 base to trimming and J lost 5 bases, with 15 bases between them. Per the germline V gene, CDR1 is PRHDT and CDR2 is FYEKMQ (reference sequence). The CDR3 has 15 amino acids. The CDR3 spells CASSLAGRGEDEQYF. The CDR3 coding sequence is TGTGCCAGCAGCTTAGCGGGCAGGGGGGAGGACGAGCAGTACTTC.

The gene calls are TRBV18 and TRBJ2-7, with D possibly TRBD1 on 6 matching bases. Trimming left V 0 bases short and J 1 base short, with 10 bases between. Germline CDR1 KGHSH, CDR2 LQKENI. The CDR3 is made up of 15 amino acids. Written as DNA, the CDR3 is TGTGCCAGCTCACCACCGAAGGGACATTCCTACGAGCAGTACTTC. This sequence encodes CASSPPKGHSYEQYF.

The J gene is TRBJ2-1, the V gene TRBV27, with TRBD2 matching over 7 bases. CDR1 is MNHEY, CDR2 SMNVEV, per germline (reference sequence). The junction had 9 bases not matched to a gene; V was cut back by 5 bases and J by 5 bases. The CDR3 loop spans 15 amino acids. CDR3 sequence (DNA): TGTGCCAGCAGTCCCCTAGCGGAGATCAACAATGAGCAGTTCTTC. This translates into CASSPLAEINNEQFF.

The V and J genes are TRBV28 and TRBJ2-2; D gene ambiguous. CDR3 size: 13 residues. CDR1 is MDHEN, CDR2 SYDVKM, per germline. Trimming removed 5 bases from V and 7 bases from J, with 11 bases in between. CDR3 residues: CASSPTSIGELFF. The CDR3, as DNA: TGTGCCAGCAGTCCTACCAGCATCGGGGAGCTGTTTTTT. The full variable domain, its missing parts supplied by reference TRBV28 and TRBJ2-2, is DVKVTQSSRYLVKRTGEKVFLECVQDMDHENMFWYRQDPGLGLRLIYFSYDVKMKEKGDIPEGYSVSREKKERFSLILESASTNQTSMYLCASSPTSIGELFFGEGSRLTVL.

This chain connects TRBV27 to TRBJ2-5; 7 positions agree with TRBD2. The CDR3 length is 15 residues. Germline V CDR1 and CDR2: MNHEY, SMNVEV (reference sequence). The V gene end was trimmed by 4 bases and the J gene end by 5 bases; junction bases not matched to a gene: 10. The CDR3 DNA is TGTGCCAGCAGTTGGAGCGGGAACGTAGGGGAGACCCAGTACTTC. Amino acid sequence: CASSWSGNVGETQYF.

The chain carries TRBV6-5 and TRBJ1-2, with no clear D. V gave up 5 bases and J gave up 6 bases, with 16 bases separating them. This CDR3 has 14 amino acids. Germline assignment: CDR1 MNHEY and CDR2 SVGAGI. The CDR3 protein is CASSNRDRPDGYTF. DNA of the CDR3: TGTGCCAGCAGTAACAGAGACCGACCCGATGGCTACACCTTC.

The J gene is TRBJ2-1, the V gene TRBV27, with 7 bases lining up with TRBD2. V was pared by 5 bases and J by 1 base, with 8 bases of the junction left unmatched. Germline V gives CDR1 MNHEY, CDR2 SMNVEV (reference sequence). This CDR3 is built from 16 residues. As DNA, the CDR3 is TGTGCCAGCAGTCCGAGAGCGGGACGGTCCTACAATGAGCAGTTCTTC. It specifies CASSPRAGRSYNEQFF.